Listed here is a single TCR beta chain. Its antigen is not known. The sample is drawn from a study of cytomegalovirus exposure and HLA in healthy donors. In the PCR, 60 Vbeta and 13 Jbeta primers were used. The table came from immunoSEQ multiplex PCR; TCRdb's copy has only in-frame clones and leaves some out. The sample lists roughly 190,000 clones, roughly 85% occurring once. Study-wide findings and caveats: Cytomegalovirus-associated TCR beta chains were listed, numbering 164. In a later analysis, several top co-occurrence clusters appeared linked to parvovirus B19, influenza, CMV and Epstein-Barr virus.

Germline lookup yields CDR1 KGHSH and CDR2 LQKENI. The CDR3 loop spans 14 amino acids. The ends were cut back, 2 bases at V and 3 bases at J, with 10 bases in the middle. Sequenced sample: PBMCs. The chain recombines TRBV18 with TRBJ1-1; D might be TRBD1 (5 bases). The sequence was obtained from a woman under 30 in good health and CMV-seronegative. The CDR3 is CASSPGGGYTEAFF. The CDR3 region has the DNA TGTGCCAGCTCACCAGGGGGGGGGTACACTGAAGCTTTCTTT.